These 19 T cell receptor beta chains share one sample of origin, sequenced in a study of blood T cell repertoires in COVID-19. The protocol was immunoSEQ multiplex PCR, while the TCRdb copy is restricted to in-frame clones and leaves out a portion. Counted here are 140,000 to 150,000 clones, approximately 82% occurring once; the ten biggest clones make up 10%. The sample comprised peripheral blood. These receptors came from a man in his 60s with active or convalescent COVID-19.

The V gene is TRBV3-1 (or the pseudogene TRBV3-2), the J gene TRBJ1-4; a possible D gene is TRBD1 (5 bases). Trimming shortened V by 4 bases and J by 3 bases, and 9 bases separated the two germline ends. Germline CDR1 reads LGHDT; CDR2 reads YNNKEL (reference sequence). This CDR3 is 14 amino acids long. The CDR3 coding sequence is TGTGCCAGCAGCCTGGGACTTCCTAATGAAAAACTGTTTTTT. This sequence encodes CASSLGLPNEKLFF.

This chain connects TRBV7-8 to TRBJ1-2; TRBD1 matches 10 bases. Germline V gives CDR1 SGHVS, CDR2 FQNEAQ. The V segment lost 4 bases and the J segment 8 bases; nucleotides outside the gene matches: 10. This CDR3 has 15 amino acids. CDR3 DNA sequence: TGTGCCAGCAGCTCATACCGGGACAGGGGTGGAGGCTACACCTTC. This gives the protein CASSSYRDRGGGYTF.

The genes are TRBV28 and TRBJ1-2; TRBD1 aligns across 7 bases. The germline V gene encodes CDR1 MDHEN and CDR2 SYDVKM. The CDR3 covers 14 residues. V lost 7 bases and J lost 2; bases outside the gene matches: 7. The CDR3: CASKYDRANYGYTF. The CDR3 nucleotides read TGTGCCAGCAAATATGACAGGGCGAACTATGGCTACACCTTC.

This chain links TRBV2 with TRBJ2-3; D unclear. CDR1 SNHLY and CDR2 FYNNEI come from the germline V gene. Trimming removed 5 bases at V and 8 bases at J, with 17 bases between. The CDR3 is made up of 14 amino acids. The CDR3 spells CASSQDLAPTTQYF. CDR3 DNA: TGTGCCAGCAGTCAAGACTTAGCCCCCACTACGCAGTATTTT.

This clone was detected only once. This chain links TRBV5-1 with TRBJ2-7; perhaps TRBD1 as D (6 bases). In germline, CDR1 is SGHRS, CDR2 YFSETQ. The CDR3 is 16 amino acids. V shed 2 bases and J shed 4 bases, with 19 bases lying between them. Written as DNA, the CDR3 is TGCGCCAGCAGCTTTCGCGAGGGTCAGGGGCCTTACGAGCAGTACTTC. Protein product: CASSFREGQGPYEQYF.

The rearrangement uses TRBV6-1 and TRBJ1-4; D call uncertain. Germline V gene lookup returns CDR1 MNHNS and CDR2 SASEGT. With 3 bases removed from V and 2 bases from J, the gap between germline ends came to 10 bases. The CDR3 runs to 15 residues. DNA for the CDR3: TGTGCCAGCAGTGATCGGGATAGGACTAATGAAAAACTGTTTTTT. This encodes CASSDRDRTNEKLFF.

V is TRBV19 and J is TRBJ1-1; the match to TRBD1 covers 7 bases. The CDR3 covers 15 residues. CDR1 is LNHDA, CDR2 SQIVND, per germline (reference sequence). V dropped 3 bases and J dropped 5; count of bases not matched to a gene: 9. CDR3 bases: TGTGCCAGTAGTATTGGCGGGACAGATGGAACTGAAGCTTTCTTT. Amino acids: CASSIGGTDGTEAFF. Supplemented by reference TRBV19 and TRBJ1-1, the full variable domain reads DGGITQSPKYLFRKEGQNVTLSCEQNLNHDAMYWYRQDPGQGLRLIYYSQIVNDFQKGDIAEGYSVSREKKESFPLTVTSAQKNPTAFYLCASSIGGTDGTEAFFGQGTRLTVV.

Regarding this clone: A read error may account for a junction end that differs from germline. The chain links TRBV6-6 to TRBJ2-4, with D perhaps TRBD2 (6 bases). Looked up from germline, CDR1 is MNHNY and CDR2 is SVGAGI (reference sequence). This CDR3 region has 11 residues. The CDR3 DNA reads as TGTGCCAGCAGTGCCTTCTGGGGGACTCACTTC. It encodes CASSAFWGTHF.

A few counts support this clone. The chain has TRBV7-2 and TRBJ1-5, with D possibly TRBD1 on 5 matching bases. Trimming cost V 0 bases and J 8 bases, with 11 bases left between them. Germline V gives CDR1 SGHTA, CDR2 FQGNSA. This CDR3 comprises 14 residues. Here the CDR3 DNA reads TGTGCCAGCAGCTTAGCGAGGGGAGGCAAGCCCCAGCATTTT. Protein: CASSLARGGKPQHF.

The V call is TRBV4-3, the J call TRBJ1-2; tentatively, D is TRBD1 (6 bases). V lost 0 bases and J 7 bases, leaving 15 bases between the germline ends. Looked up from germline, CDR1 is LGHNA and CDR2 is YSLEER. The CDR3 has 15 residues. The CDR3 nucleotides are TGCGCCAGCAGCCAAGATTACGGGCAGGGGTTTGGCTACACCTTC. Its translation: CASSQDYGQGFGYTF.

The chain carries TRBV19 and TRBJ1-4; no reliable D call. This CDR3 is built from 13 residues. In germline, CDR1 is LNHDA, CDR2 SQIVND (reference sequence). V was cut by 4 bases and J by 8 bases, with 11 bases left in between. The CDR3 nucleotides read TGTGCCAGTAGTAGGGAGATGAGAGAAAAACTGTTTTTT. It translates to CASSREMREKLFF.

The rearrangement uses TRBV11-2 and TRBJ2-3, with a tentative D call TRBD1 (5 bases). Deletions cut 2 bases from V and 7 bases from J, with 7 bases between. The length of the CDR3 is 12 residues. Looked up from germline, CDR1 is SGHAT and CDR2 is FQNNGV. DNA for the CDR3: TGTGCCAGCAGCTTACAGGGATATACGCAGTATTTT. It is translated as CASSLQGYTQYF.

The V and J genes are TRBV9 and TRBJ1-1; possibly TRBD1 for D (5 bases). The CDR3 is made up of 15 amino acids. Trimming removed 0 bases at V and 3 bases at J, with 12 bases between. CDR1 and CDR2 from the germline V gene are SGDLS and YYNGEE. The CDR3 nucleotides read TGTGCCAGCAGCGTAGTGGGGAAAGGGGACACTGAAGCTTTCTTT. Residues: CASSVVGKGDTEAFF.

This clone was seen a few times. The rearrangement joins TRBV23-1 to TRBJ1-5; D possibly corresponds to TRBD1 (5 bases). TRBV23-1 counts as an open reading frame of uncertain function. V gave up 8 bases and J gave up 0 bases, with 14 bases separating them. This CDR3 has 15 amino acids. The DNA of the CDR3 is TGCGCCAGCCTTAGCAGGGAATATAGCAATCAGCCCCAGCATTTT. Its translation is CASLSREYSNQPQHF.

CDR3 DNA sequence: TGTGCTAGTGGTTTGACGGGGGTAAGTCCTTTCTTT. Its translation is CASGLTGVSPFF. This chain connects TRBV12-5 to TRBJ1-1; perhaps TRBD1 as D (5 bases). Trimming cost V 2 bases and J 12 bases, with 13 bases left between them. This CDR3 is built from 12 residues. Germline assignment: CDR1 LGHNT and CDR2 FRNRAP.

CDR3 in amino acids: CASSIGASGIAGELFF. The CDR3, as DNA: TGTGCCAGTAGTATCGGGGCTAGCGGGATCGCCGGGGAGCTGTTTTTT. This chain connects TRBV19 to TRBJ2-2; 9 nucleotides match TRBD2. With 3 bases clipped from V and 6 bases from J, the junction kept 8 bases outside the gene matches. From germline, CDR1 is LNHDA and CDR2 SQIVND (reference sequence). The CDR3 is 16 residues long.

The CDR3 DNA follows: TGTGCCAGCAGCCAAGTTGGACTAGCGGGAGTCGAGGAGCAGTTCTTC. Amino acid sequence: CASSQVGLAGVEEQFF. V gene TRBV14 combines with J gene TRBJ2-1; 13 positions match TRBD2. The V segment lost 1 base and the J segment 10 bases; nucleotides outside the gene matches: 7. Germline V gives CDR1 SGHDN, CDR2 FVKESK. This CDR3 is 16 amino acids long.

J is TRBJ2-1 and V is TRBV5-1, with TRBD2 matching 12 bases. The CDR3 has 15 amino acids. J gave up 9 bases and V 4 bases, and 8 bases lay outside the gene matches. CDR1 and CDR2 (germline): SGHRS, YFSETQ. CDR3 coding DNA: TGCGCCAGCAGCACGACTAGCGGGAGAGGGATTGAGCAGTTCTTC. Encoded protein: CASSTTSGRGIEQFF.

Concerning this clone itself: The sample carries other DNA sequences with the same CDR3. This chain links TRBV12-3 or TRBV12-4 with TRBJ1-5; no firm D call. The ends were cut back, 1 base at V and 8 bases at J, with 9 bases in the middle. The length of the CDR3 is 13 residues. The CDR3 is CASSLGGSEPQHF. The CDR3 nucleotides read TGTGCCAGCAGTTTAGGCGGTTCTGAGCCCCAGCATTTT.